This paragraph reports one TCR beta chain. This sample is drawn from a study of T cell responses to AZD1222 COVID-19 vaccine. There are 14 residues in the CDR3. Germline assignment: CDR1 SGDLS and CDR2 YYNGEE. V was trimmed by 0 bases and J by 5 bases, leaving 11 bases between them. The protocol was immunoSEQ multiplex PCR, while the TCRdb copy is restricted to in-frame clones and leaves out a portion. The data show 55,000 to 65,000 clones, approximately 85% seen once. The rearrangement joins TRBV9 to TRBJ1-2, with unresolved D. The source material was peripheral blood, sampled on day 0 of AZD1222 vaccination. This receptor was obtained from an adult in good health. CDR3 in amino acids: CASSVEPRWYGYTF. The CDR3 DNA is TGTGCCAGCAGCGTAGAGCCACGGTGGTATGGCTACACCTTC.